This T cell receptor (beta chain) appears in the sequencing data of a study of T cell changes during pregnancy in multiple sclerosis. Repertoires were generated with immunoSEQ multiplex PCR, while TCRdb's copy carries only in-frame clones and drops some. The repertoire holds 35,000 to 45,000 clones, roughly 89% seen once, with under 0.7% in the top ten. J lost 6 bases, V lost 6 bases, and 10 bases had no gene match. Germline V lookup: CDR1 MNHNS, CDR2 SASEGT. The CDR3 extends over 15 amino acids. V is TRBV6-1 and J is TRBJ2-1; 8 nucleotides align to TRBD2. The clonotype was recovered from a female donor with multiple sclerosis, enrolled in a pregnancy study. This material consisted of CD4+ T cells from peripheral blood mononuclear cells, taken in the first trimester of pregnancy. CDR3 in DNA: TGTGCCAGCAGCCTGAGCGGGAGTGGGGTCAATGAGCAGTTCTTC. It translates to CASSLSGSGVNEQFF.